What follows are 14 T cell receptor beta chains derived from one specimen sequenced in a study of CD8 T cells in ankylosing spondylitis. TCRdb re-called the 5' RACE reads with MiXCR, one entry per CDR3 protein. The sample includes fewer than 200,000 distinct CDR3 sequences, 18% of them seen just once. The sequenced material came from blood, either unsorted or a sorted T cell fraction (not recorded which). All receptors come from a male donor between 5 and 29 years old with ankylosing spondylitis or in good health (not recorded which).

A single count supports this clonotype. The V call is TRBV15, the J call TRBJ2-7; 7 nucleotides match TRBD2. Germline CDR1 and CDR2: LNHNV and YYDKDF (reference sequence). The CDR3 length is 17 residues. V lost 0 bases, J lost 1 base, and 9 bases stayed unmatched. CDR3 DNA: TGTGCCACCAGCAGAGATTATGGCGGGAGCGAGTCCTACGAGCAGTACTTC. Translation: CATSRDYGGSESYEQYF.

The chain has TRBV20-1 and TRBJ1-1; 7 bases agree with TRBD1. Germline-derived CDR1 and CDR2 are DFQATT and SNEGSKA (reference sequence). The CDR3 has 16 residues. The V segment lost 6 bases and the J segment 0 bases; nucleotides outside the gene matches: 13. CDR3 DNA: TGCAGTGCCAGAAGGAAGACGGGACAGATGAACACTGAAGCTTTCTTT. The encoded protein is CSARRKTGQMNTEAFF.

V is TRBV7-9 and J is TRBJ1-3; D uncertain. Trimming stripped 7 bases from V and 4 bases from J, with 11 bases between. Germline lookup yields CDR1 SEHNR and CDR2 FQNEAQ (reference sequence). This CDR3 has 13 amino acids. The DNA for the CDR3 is TGTGCCAGCAAAGAGGGTGGAGGAAACACCATATATTTT. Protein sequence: CASKEGGGNTIYF. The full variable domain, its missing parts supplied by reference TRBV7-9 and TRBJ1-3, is DTGVSQNPRHKITKRGQNVTFRCDPISEHNRLYWYRQTLGQGPEFLTYFQNEAQLEKSRLLSDRFSAERPKGSFSTLEIQRTEQGDSAMYLCASKEGGGNTIYFGEGSWLTVV.

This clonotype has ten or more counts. CDR3 nucleotides: TGTGCCAGCAGCCAAACGGGTTTAACTGGTGAAAAACTGTTTTTT. Protein: CASSQTGLTGEKLFF. J is TRBJ1-4 and V is TRBV4-2; D gene uncertain. The CDR3 totals 15 residues. The V end was cut by 2 bases, the J end by 7 bases, with 14 bases between. CDR1 is LGHNA, CDR2 YNFKEQ, per germline.

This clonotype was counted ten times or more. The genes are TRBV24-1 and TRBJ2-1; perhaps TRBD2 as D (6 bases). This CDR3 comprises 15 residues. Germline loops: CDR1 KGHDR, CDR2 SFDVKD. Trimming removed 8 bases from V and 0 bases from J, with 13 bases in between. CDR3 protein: CATTKDGSSYNEQFF. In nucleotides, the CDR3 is TGTGCCACCACCAAAGACGGGAGCTCCTACAATGAGCAGTTCTTC.

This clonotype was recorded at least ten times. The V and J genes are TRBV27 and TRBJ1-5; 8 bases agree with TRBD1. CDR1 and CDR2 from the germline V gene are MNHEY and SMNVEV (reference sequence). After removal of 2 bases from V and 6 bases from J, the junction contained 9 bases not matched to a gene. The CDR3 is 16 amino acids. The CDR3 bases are TGTGCCAGCAGTTTAATAGGACAGGGCGCCGGTCAGCCCCAGCATTTT. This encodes CASSLIGQGAGQPQHF.

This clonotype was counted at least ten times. The CDR3 DNA is TGCAGTGCCACTCAATGGGGCCAGCGAGCCGGCGAGCAGTACTTC. Amino acids: CSATQWGQRAGEQYF. The chain recombines TRBV20-1 with TRBJ2-7; D is possibly TRBD1 (5 bases). The CDR3 has 15 residues. Germline V CDR1 and CDR2: DFQATT, SNEGSKA (reference sequence). V shed 6 bases and J shed 6 bases, with 24 bases lying between them.

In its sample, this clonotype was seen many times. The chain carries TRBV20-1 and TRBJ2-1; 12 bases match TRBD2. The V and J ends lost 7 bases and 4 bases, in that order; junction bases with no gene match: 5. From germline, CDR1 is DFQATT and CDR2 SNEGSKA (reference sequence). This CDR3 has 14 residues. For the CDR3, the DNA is TGCAGTGTCAACCTAGCGGGAGGGTACAATGAGCAGTTCTTC. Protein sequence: CSVNLAGGYNEQFF.

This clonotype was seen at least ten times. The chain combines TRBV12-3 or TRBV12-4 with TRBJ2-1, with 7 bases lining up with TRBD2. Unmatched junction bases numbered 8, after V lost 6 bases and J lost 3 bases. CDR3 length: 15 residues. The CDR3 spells CASRPFGEGYNEQFF. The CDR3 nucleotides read TGTGCCAGCAGGCCGTTTGGGGAGGGCTACAATGAGCAGTTCTTC.

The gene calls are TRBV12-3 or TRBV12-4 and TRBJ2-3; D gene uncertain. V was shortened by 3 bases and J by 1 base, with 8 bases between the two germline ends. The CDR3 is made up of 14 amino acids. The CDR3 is CASSFGSRTDTQYF. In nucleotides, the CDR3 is TGTGCCAGCAGTTTTGGTTCTCGCACAGATACGCAGTATTTT.

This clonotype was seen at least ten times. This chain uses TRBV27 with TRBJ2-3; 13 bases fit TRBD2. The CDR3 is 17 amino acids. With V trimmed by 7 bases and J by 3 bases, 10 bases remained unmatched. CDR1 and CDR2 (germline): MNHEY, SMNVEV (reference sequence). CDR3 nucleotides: TGTGCCAGCATTTCACTAGCGGGAGGGCCAAGGACAGATACGCAGTATTTT. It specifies CASISLAGGPRTDTQYF.

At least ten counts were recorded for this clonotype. The CDR3 nucleotides read TGTGCCAGCAGCAAAGGGGGGGGGACCCAACGGGATGAGCAGTTCTTC. Translation: CASSKGGGTQRDEQFF. The chain employs TRBV7-9 and TRBJ2-1, with D possibly TRBD2 on 7 matching bases. The germline CDR1 and CDR2 sequences are SEHNR and FQNEAQ (reference sequence). The CDR3 has 16 residues. Between the trimmed V and J ends, which lost 5 bases and 8 bases, there was a span of 22 bases.

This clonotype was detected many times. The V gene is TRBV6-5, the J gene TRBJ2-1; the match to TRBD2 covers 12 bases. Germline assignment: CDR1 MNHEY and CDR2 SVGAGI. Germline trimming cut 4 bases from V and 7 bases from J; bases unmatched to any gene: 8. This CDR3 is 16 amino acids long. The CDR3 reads CASSSLGLAGLNEQFF. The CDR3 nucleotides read TGTGCCAGCAGTTCCCTAGGACTAGCGGGATTGAATGAGCAGTTCTTC.

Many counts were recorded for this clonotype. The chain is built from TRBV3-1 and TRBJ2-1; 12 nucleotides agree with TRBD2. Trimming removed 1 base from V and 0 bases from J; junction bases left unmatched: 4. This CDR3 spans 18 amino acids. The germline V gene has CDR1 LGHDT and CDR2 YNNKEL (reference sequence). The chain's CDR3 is CASSQGGLAGRSYNEQFF. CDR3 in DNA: TGTGCCAGCAGCCAAGGTGGACTAGCGGGACGCTCCTACAATGAGCAGTTCTTC.